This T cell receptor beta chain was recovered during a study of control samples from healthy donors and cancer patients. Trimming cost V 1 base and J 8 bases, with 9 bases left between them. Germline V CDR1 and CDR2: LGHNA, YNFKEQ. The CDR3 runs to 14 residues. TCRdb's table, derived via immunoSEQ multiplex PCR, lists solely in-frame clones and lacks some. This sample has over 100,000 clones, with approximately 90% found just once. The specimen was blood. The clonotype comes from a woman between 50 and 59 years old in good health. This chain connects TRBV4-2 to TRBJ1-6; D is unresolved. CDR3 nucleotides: TGTGCCAGCAGCCAAGGTTCTTTTGATTCACCCCTCCACTTT. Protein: CASSQGSFDSPLHF.